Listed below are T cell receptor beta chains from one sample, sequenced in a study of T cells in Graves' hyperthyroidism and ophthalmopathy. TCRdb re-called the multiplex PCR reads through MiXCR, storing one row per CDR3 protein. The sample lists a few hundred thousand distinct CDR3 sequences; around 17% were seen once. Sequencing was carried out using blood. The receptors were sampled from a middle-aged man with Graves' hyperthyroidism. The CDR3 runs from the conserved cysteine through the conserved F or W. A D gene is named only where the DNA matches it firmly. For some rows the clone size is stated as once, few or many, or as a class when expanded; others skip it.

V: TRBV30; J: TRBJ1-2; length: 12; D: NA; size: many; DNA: TGTGCCTGGAGTGTGGCCACCCATGGCTACACCTTC; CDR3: CAWSVATHGYTF
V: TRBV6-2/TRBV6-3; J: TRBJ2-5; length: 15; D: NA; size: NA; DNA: TGTGCCAGCAAAAAATATGGGACCCATCAAGAGACCCAGTACTTC; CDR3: CASKKYGTHQETQYF
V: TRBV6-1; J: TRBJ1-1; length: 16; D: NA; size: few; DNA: TGTGCCAGCAGTCCGGCGGTTGGGCAGGAACCTATTAGTGGTTTCTTT; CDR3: CASSPAVGQEPISGFF
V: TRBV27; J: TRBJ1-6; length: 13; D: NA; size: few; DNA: TGTGCCAGTCGCCCCCCCTATAATTCACCCCTCCACTTT; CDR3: CASRPPYNSPLHF
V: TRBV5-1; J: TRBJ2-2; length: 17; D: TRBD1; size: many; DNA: TGCGCCAGCAGTTTTCCGCCCGGACAGGGCTTTACCGGGGAGCTGTTTTTT; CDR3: CASSFPPGQGFTGELFF
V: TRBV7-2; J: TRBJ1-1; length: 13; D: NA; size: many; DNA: TGTGCCAGCAGCTCCGGGGGTAGCACTGAAGCTTTCTTT; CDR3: CASSSGGSTEAFF
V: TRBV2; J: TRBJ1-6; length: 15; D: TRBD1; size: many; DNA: TGTGCCGACAAGGAGGACAGGCGAAATAATTCACCCCTCCACTTT; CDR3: CADKEDRRNNSPLHF
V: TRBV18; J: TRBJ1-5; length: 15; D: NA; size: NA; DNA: TGTGCCAGCTCACCGGGGGGCTTGAGCAATCAGCCCCAGCATTTT; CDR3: CASSPGGLSNQPQHF
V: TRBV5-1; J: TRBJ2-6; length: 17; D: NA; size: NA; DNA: TGCGCCAGCAGCTTTTCAAGGCGTAACTCTGGGGCCAACGTCCTGACTTTC; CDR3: CASSFSRRNSGANVLTF
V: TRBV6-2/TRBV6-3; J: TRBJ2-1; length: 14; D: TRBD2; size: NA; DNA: TGTGCCAGCAACGGACTAGCGGAGGGGAATGAGCAGTTCTTC; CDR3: CASNGLAEGNEQFF
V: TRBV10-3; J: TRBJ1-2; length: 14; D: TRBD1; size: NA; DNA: TGTGCCATCAGTGAGACGACAGGGGACTATGGCTACACCTTC; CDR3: CAISETTGDYGYTF
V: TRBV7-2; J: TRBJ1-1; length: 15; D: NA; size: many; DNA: TGTGCCAGCAGCTTAGTCGGCAGGTTGAACACTGAAGCTTTCTTT; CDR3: CASSLVGRLNTEAFF
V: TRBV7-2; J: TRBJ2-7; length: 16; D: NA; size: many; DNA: TGTGCCAGCAGCTCGCCCCGGGGTACTAGCTCCTACGAGCAGTACTTC; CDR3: CASSSPRGTSSYEQYF
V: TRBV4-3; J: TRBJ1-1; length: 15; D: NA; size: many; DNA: TGCGCCAGCAGCCAAGATAGGACAGACGACACTGAAGCTTTCTTT; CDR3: CASSQDRTDDTEAFF
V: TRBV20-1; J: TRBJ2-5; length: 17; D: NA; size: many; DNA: TGCAGTTACAACTCGTATCCCGACAGCTGGTACCAAGAGACCCAGTACTTC; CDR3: CSYNSYPDSWYQETQYF
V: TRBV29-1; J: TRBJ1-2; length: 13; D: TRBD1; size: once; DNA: TGCAGCGCCCGGACAGGGGGCGACTATGGCTACACCTTC; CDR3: CSARTGGDYGYTF
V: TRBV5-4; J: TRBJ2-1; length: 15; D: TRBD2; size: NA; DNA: TGTGCCAGCAGCTTGGGCCTAGCGGGGGTCAATGAGCAGTCCTTC; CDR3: CASSLGLAGVNEQSF
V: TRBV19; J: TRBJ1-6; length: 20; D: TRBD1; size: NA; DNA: TGTGCCAGTAGTATCGGAGGACAGGGTCTTGGGAACTCCTATAATTCACCCCTCCACTTT; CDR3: CASSIGGQGLGNSYNSPLHF
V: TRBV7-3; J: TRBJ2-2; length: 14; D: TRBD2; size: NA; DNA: TGTGCCAGCAGCTTGAAATCGCGGGGGGGGGAGCTGTTTTTT; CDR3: CASSLKSRGGELFF
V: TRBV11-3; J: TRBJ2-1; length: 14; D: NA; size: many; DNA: TGTGCCAGCAGCTTAGGCCCTGGGACAAATGAGCAGTTCTTC; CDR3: CASSLGPGTNEQFF
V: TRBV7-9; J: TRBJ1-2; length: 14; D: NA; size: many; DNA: TGTGCCAGCAGCTCATCCGGGACGGGCCTTGGCTACACCTTC; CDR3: CASSSSGTGLGYTF
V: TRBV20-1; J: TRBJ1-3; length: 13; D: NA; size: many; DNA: TGCAGTGCTAACGCAGGATCCCGAAACACCATATATTTT; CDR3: CSANAGSRNTIYF
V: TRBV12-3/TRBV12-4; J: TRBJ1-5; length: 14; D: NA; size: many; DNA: TGTGCCAGCACTCAGGTTGGCAGCAATCAGCCCCAGCATTTT; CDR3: CASTQVGSNQPQHF
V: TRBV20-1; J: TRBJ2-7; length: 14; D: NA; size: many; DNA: TGCAGTGCTAGAGCCGCCCCCCGGGACAACGAGCAGTACTTC; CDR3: CSARAAPRDNEQYF
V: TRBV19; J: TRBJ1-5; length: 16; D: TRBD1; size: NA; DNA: TGTGCCAGTAGTACCCGGGGACAGAGGGGCAATCAGCCCCAGCATTTT; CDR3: CASSTRGQRGNQPQHF
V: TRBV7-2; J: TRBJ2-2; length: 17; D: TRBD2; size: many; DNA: TGTGCCAGCAGGCCGGGACTAGCGGGGGGAAACACCGGGGAGCTGTTTTTT; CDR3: CASRPGLAGGNTGELFF
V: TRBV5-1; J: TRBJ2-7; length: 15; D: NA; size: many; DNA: TGCGCCAGCAGCTTTTACCGGGACTCCTCCTACGAGCAGTACTTC; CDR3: CASSFYRDSSYEQYF
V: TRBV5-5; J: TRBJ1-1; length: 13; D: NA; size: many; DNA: TGTGCCAGCCAGGGATGGGAGAACACTGAAGCTTTCTTT; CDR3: CASQGWENTEAFF
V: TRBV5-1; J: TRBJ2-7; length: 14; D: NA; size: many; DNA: TGCGCCAGCAGCCTAAACAGGGTTGCCTACGAGCAGTACTTC; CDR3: CASSLNRVAYEQYF
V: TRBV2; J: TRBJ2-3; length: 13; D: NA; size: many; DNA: TGTGCCAGCAGCATGACCCGCACAGATACGCAGTATTTT; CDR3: CASSMTRTDTQYF
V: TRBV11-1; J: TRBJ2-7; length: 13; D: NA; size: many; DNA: TGTGCCAGCAGCTTAGCCATTAGCTCCGAGCAGTACTTC; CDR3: CASSLAISSEQYF
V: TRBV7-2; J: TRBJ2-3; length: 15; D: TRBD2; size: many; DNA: TGTGCCAGCAGTGCGGGGGGCCCTGGCACAGATACGCAGTATTTT; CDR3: CASSAGGPGTDTQYF
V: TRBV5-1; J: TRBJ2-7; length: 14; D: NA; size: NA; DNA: TGTGCCAGCAGCTTGGATGCGGGTTACGGCGAGCAGTACTTC; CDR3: CASSLDAGYGEQYF
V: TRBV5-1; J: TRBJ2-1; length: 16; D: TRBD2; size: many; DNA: TGCGCCAGCAGCTTGTTGACTAGCGGGGGCCGCGGTGAGCAGTTCTTC; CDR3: CASSLLTSGGRGEQFF
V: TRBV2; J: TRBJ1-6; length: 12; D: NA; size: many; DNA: TGTGCCAGCAGCCCCCAGGGACGGACTTTCCACTTT; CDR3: CASSPQGRTFHF
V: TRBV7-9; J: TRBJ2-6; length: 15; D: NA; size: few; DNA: TGTGCCAGCAGCACCGGGACATCTGGGGCCAACGTCCTGACTTTC; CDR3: CASSTGTSGANVLTF
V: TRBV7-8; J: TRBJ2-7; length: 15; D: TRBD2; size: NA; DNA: TGTGCCAGCAGCGGGTACCAGCGGGGCTCCTACGAGCAGTACTTC; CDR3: CASSGYQRGSYEQYF
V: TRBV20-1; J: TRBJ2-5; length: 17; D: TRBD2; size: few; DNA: TGCAGTGCTAGAGATCTTGGGGCTAGCGGGGGGGCGGAGACCCAGTACTTC; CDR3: CSARDLGASGGAETQYF
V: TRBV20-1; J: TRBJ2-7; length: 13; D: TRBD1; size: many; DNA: TGCAGTGCTAGAGGACAGGGAATAAGCGAGCAGTACTTC; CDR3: CSARGQGISEQYF
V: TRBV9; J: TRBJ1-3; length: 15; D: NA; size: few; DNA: TGTGCCAGCAGCCCCCTTCCAGGGTTAATGGACACCATATATTTT; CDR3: CASSPLPGLMDTIYF
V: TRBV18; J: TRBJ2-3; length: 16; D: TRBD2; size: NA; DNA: TGTGCCAGCTCACCCTCACTAGCGGGGGACACAGATACGCAGTATTTT; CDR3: CASSPSLAGDTDTQYF
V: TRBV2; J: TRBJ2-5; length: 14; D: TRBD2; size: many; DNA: TGTGCCAGCAGTGACGAGCGGGGGGCCCCGATCCAGTACTTC; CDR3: CASSDERGAPIQYF
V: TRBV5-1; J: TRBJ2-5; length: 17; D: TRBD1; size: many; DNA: TGCGCCAGCAGCCTCCAACCGGGACAGGGGCGGGAAGAGACCCAGTACTTC; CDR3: CASSLQPGQGREETQYF
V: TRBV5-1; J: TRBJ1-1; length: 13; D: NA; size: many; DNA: TGCGCCAGCAGCCGACACGAGAACACTGAAGCTTTCTTT; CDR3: CASSRHENTEAFF
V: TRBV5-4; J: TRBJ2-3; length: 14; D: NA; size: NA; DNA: TGTGCCAGCAGCTTAGCGGGTTCGGCAGATACGCAGTATTTT; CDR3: CASSLAGSADTQYF
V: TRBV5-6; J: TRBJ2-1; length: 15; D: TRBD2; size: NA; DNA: TGTGCCAGCAGCTTGTGGGGGGGAGTTAACAATGAGCAGTTCTTC; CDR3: CASSLWGGVNNEQFF